This paragraph reports one TCR beta chain. The CDR3 totals 14 residues. Trimming took 6 bases from V and 1 from J, leaving 11 bases between them. Germline V CDR1 and CDR2: MDHEN, SYDVKM. The entry originates in a study of T cells in localized non-small cell lung cancer. Produced via immunoSEQ multiplex PCR; TCRdb's table is partial and in-frame only. The sample lists approximately 2,300 clones; about two fifths were seen once. The input for sequencing was normal lung tissue next to the tumor, taken before any cancer treatment. The rearrangement uses TRBV28 and TRBJ2-3, with D possibly being TRBD2 (6 bases). This TCR was recovered from a male donor at least 60 years old with stage I lung adenocarcinoma. The chain's CDR3 is CASREASGTDTQYF. In DNA, the CDR3 is TGTGCCAGCAGGGAAGCTAGCGGCACAGATACGCAGTATTTT.